This paragraph reports one TCR beta chain. The sample is drawn from a study of blood T cell repertoires in COVID-19. On the study more broadly: Sites in the United States, Italy and Spain provided acute and convalescent COVID-19 samples. T cells, B-cell-depleted T cells, or PBMCs supplied cDNA or gDNA.

The V gene end was trimmed by 2 bases and the J gene end by 3 bases; junction bases not matched to a gene: 8. The V gene's germline CDR1 is LGHNA and CDR2 YNFKEQ. This CDR3 is 16 amino acids long. Sequencing used immunoSEQ multiplex PCR; TCRdb keeps in-frame clones, though not all of them. The sample carries more than 35,000 clones, 70% to 90% recorded once. The sequence came from a man in his 60s with active COVID-19. The sequencing input was peripheral blood. The rearrangement uses TRBV4-2 and TRBJ2-3, with 7 bases identical to TRBD2. CDR3 nucleotides: TGTGCCAGCAGCCAAATAGGGGACTATACTACAGATACGCAGTATTTT. It is translated as CASSQIGDYTTDTQYF.